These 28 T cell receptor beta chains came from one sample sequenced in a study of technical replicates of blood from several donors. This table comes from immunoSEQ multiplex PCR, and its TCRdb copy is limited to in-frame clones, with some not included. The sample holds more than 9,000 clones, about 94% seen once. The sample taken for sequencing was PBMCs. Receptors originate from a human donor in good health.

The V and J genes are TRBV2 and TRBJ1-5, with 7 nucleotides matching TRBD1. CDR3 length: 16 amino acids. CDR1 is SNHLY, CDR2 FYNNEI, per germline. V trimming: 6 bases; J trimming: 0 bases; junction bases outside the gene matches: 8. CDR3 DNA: TGTGCCAGCAGGGGATTGACAGGGCATAGCAATCAGCCCCAGCATTTT. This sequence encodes CASRGLTGHSNQPQHF.

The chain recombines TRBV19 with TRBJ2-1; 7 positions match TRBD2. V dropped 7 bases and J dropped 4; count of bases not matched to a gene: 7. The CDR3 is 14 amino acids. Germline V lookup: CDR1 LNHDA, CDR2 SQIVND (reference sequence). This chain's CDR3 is CASTRAGHYNEQFF. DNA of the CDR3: TGTGCCAGTACTCGAGCGGGGCATTACAATGAGCAGTTCTTC.

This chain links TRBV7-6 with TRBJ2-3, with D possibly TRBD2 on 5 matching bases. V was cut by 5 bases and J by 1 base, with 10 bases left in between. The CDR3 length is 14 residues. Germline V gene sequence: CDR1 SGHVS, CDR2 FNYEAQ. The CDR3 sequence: CASSRGSGTDTQYF. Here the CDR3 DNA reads TGTGCCAGCAGCCGAGGGAGTGGCACAGATACGCAGTATTTT.

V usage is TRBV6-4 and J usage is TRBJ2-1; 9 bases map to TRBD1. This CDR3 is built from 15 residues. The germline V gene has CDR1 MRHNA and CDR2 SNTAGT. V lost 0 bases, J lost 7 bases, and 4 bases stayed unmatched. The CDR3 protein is CASSDSMTGGNEQFF. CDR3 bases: TGTGCCAGCAGTGACTCGATGACAGGGGGTAATGAGCAGTTCTTC.

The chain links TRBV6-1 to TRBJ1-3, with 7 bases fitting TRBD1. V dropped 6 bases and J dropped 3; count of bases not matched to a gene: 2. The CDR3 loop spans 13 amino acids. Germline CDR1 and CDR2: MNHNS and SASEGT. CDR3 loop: CASRQGIGNTIYF. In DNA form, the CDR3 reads TGTGCCAGCAGACAGGGGATTGGAAACACCATATATTTT.

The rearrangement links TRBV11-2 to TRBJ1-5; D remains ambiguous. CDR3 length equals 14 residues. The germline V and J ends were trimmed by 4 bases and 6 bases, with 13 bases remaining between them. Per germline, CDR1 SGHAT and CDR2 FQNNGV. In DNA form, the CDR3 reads TGTGCCAGCAGCTCCACTCCCGCTGGTCAGCCCCAGCATTTT. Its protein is CASSSTPAGQPQHF.

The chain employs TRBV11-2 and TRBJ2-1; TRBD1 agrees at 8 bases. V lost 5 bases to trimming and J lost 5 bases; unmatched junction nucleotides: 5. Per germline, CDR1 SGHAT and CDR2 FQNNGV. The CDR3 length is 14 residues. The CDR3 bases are TGTGCCAGCAGCGGGACAGGTGGCAACAATGAGCAGTTCTTC. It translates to CASSGTGGNNEQFF.

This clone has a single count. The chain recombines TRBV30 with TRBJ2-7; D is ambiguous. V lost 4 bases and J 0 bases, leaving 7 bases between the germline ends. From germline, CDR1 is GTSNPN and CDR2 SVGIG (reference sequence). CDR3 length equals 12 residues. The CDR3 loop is CAWKASSYEQYF. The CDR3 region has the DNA TGTGCCTGGAAAGCGTCCTCCTACGAGCAGTACTTC.

The CDR3 nucleotides are TGCAGTGCTTTGGCGGGGGAGGGCTACACCTTC. Its translation: CSALAGEGYTF. This rearrangement joins TRBV20-1 to TRBJ1-2, with D tentatively TRBD1 (5 bases). The length of the CDR3 is 11 residues. V was pared by 5 bases and J by 8 bases, with 12 bases between. Germline loops: CDR1 DFQATT, CDR2 SNEGSKA (reference sequence).

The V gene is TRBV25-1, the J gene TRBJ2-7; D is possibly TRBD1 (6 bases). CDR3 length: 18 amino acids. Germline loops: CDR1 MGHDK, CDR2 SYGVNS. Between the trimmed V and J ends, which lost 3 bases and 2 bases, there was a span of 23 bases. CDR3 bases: TGTGCCAGCAGTGAGGTGGGTAAGACAGGCATCCGGACCTACGAGCAGTACTTC. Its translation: CASSEVGKTGIRTYEQYF.

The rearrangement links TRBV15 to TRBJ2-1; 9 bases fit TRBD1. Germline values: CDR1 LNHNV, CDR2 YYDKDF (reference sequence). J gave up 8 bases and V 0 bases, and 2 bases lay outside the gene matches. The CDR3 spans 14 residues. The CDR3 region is CATSRDTGGDEQFF. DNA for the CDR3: TGTGCCACCAGCAGAGATACAGGGGGCGATGAGCAGTTCTTC.

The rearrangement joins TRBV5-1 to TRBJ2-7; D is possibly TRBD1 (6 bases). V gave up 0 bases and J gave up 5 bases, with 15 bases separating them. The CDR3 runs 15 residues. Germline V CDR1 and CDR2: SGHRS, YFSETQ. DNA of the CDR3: TGCGCCAGCAGCTTGGCCTGGGACAACTACAACGAGCAGTACTTC. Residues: CASSLAWDNYNEQYF. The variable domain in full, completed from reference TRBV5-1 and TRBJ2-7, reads KAGVTQTPRYLIKTRGQQVTLSCSPISGHRSVSWYQQTPGQGLQFLFEYFSETQRNKGNFPGRFSGRQFSNSRSEMNVSTLELGDSALYLCASSLAWDNYNEQYFGPGTRLTVT.

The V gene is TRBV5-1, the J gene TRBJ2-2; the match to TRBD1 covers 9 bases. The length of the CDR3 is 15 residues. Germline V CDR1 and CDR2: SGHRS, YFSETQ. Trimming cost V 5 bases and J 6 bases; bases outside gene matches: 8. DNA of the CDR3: TGCGCCAGCAGTGCCGGGACAGGGTATGCCGGGGAGCTGTTTTTT. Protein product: CASSAGTGYAGELFF.

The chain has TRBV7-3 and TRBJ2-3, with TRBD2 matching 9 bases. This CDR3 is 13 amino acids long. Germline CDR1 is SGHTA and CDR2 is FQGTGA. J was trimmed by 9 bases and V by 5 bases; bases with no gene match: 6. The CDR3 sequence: CASSVPGLATQYF. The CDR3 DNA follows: TGTGCCAGCAGCGTCCCGGGACTAGCCACGCAGTATTTT.

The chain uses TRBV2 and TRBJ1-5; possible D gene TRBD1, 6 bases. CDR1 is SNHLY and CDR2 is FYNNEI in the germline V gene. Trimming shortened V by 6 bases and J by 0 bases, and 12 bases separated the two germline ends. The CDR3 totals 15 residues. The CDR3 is CASRLRDTSNQPQHF. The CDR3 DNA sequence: TGTGCCAGCAGACTCCGGGACACTAGCAATCAGCCCCAGCATTTT.

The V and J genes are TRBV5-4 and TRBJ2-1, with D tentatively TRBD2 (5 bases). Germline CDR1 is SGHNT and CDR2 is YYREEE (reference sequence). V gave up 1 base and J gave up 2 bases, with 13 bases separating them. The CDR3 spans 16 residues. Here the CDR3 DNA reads TGTGCCAGCAGCTTGTCCTTAGCGCCACCCTACAATGAGCAGTTCTTC. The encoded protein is CASSLSLAPPYNEQFF.

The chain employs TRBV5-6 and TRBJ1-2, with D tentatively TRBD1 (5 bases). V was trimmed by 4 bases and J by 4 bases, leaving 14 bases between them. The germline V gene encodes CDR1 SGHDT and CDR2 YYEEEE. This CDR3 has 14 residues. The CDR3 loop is CASSGGGGSYGYTF. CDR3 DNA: TGTGCCAGCAGCGGAGGCGGGGGAAGCTATGGCTACACCTTC.

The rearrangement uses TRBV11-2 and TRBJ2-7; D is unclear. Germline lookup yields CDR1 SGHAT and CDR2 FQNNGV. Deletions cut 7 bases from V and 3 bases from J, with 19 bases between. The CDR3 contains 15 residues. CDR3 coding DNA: TGTGCCAGCACCTCCTCGGGTTCCACGGGCTACGAGCAGTACTTC. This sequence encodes CASTSSGSTGYEQYF.

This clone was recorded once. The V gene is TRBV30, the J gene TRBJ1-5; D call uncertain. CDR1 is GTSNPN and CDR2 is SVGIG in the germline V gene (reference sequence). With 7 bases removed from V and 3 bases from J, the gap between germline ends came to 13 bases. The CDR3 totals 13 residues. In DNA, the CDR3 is TGTGCCTACACATCAGGTTCCAATCAGCCCCAGCATTTT. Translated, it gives CAYTSGSNQPQHF.

CDR3 sequence: CASSLEASGHTSYEQYF. The DNA for the CDR3 is TGTGCCAGCAGCTTAGAGGCTAGCGGGCACACCTCCTACGAGCAGTACTTC. The rearrangement links TRBV11-2 to TRBJ2-7; 8 nucleotides match TRBD2. The trim removed 0 bases at V and 0 bases at J, leaving 7 bases unmatched. This CDR3 is 17 amino acids long. Looked up from germline, CDR1 is SGHAT and CDR2 is FQNNGV.

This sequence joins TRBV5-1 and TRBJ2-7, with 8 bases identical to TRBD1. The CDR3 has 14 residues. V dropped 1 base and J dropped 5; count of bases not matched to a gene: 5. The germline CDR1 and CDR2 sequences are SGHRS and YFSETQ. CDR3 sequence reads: CASSLTAGGHEQYF. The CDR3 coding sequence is TGCGCCAGCAGCTTGACGGCAGGGGGCCACGAGCAGTACTTC.

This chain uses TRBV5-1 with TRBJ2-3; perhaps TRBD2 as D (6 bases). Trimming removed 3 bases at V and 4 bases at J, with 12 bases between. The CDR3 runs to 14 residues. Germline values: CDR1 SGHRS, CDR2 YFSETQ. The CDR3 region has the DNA TGCGCCAGCAGCTCGCCGGGACTTTCAGATACGCAGTATTTT. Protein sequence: CASSSPGLSDTQYF.

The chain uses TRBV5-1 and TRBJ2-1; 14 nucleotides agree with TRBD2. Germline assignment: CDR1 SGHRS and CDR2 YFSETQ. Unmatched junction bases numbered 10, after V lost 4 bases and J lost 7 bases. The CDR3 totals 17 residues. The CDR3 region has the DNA TGCGCCAGCAGCCCATCCGGGAGGACTAGCGGGAGGAATGAGCAGTTCTTC. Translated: CASSPSGRTSGRNEQFF.

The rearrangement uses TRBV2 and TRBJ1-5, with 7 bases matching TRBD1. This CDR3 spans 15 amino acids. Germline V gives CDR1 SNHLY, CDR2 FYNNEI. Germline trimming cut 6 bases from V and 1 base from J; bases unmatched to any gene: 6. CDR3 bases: TGTGCCAGCAGGAGGGACAGCGGGAGCAATCAGCCCCAGCATTTT. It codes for CASRRDSGSNQPQHF.

The CDR3 DNA sequence: TGTGCTAGTGGTTTAGGGGGTGGCGAGACCCAGTACTTC. This encodes CASGLGGGETQYF. The chain joins TRBV12-5 to TRBJ2-5, with D possibly TRBD1 on 6 matching bases. The V end lost 3 bases, the J end lost 5 bases, and 10 bases lay between the germline ends. The germline V gene has CDR1 LGHNT and CDR2 FRNRAP. The length of the CDR3 is 13 residues.

CDR3 amino acids: CASSEPRESPYEQYF. The CDR3 DNA reads TGCGCCAGCAGTGAACCACGGGAGTCCCCCTACGAGCAGTACTTC. The chain couples TRBV10-1 to TRBJ2-7; D is possibly TRBD2 (6 bases). The V and J ends lost 3 bases and 2 bases respectively, with 14 bases between them. The CDR3 spans 15 residues. The germline V gene has CDR1 WNHNN and CDR2 SYGVQD (reference sequence).

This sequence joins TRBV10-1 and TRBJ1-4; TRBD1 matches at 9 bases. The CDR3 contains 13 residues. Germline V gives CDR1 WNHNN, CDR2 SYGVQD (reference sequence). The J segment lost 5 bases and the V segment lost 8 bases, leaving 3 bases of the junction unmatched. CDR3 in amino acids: CASSGQGNEKLFF. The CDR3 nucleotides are TGCGCCAGCTCGGGACAGGGAAATGAAAAACTGTTTTTT.

CDR3 region: CASSSSTGGIGYTF. The CDR3 DNA is TGTGCCAGCAGCTCGTCGACAGGGGGGATTGGCTACACCTTC. The chain employs TRBV7-9 and TRBJ1-2; 9 nucleotides agree with TRBD1. Germline assignment: CDR1 SEHNR and CDR2 FQNEAQ (reference sequence). The CDR3 sequence is 14 residues long. With V trimmed by 4 bases and J by 7 bases, 7 bases remained unmatched.